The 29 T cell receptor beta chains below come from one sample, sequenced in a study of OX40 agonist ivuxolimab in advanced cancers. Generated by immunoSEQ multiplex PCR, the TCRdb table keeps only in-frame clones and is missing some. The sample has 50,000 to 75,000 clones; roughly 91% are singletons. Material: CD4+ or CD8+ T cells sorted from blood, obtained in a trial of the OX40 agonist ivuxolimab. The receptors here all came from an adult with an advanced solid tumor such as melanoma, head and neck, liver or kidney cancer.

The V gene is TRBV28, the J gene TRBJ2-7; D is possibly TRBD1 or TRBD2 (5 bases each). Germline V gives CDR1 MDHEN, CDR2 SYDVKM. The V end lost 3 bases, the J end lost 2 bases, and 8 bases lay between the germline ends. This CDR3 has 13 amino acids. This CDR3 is CASSLGVPYEQYF. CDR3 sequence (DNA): TGTGCCAGCAGTTTGGGGGTCCCCTACGAGCAGTACTTC.

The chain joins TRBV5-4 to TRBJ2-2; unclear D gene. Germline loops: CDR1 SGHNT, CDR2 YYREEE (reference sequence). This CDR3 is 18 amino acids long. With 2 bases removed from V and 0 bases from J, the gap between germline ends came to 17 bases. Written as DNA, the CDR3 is TGTGCCAGCAGCTTATGGGCCTTGGGAAAAGCGAACACCGGGGAGCTGTTTTTT. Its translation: CASSLWALGKANTGELFF.

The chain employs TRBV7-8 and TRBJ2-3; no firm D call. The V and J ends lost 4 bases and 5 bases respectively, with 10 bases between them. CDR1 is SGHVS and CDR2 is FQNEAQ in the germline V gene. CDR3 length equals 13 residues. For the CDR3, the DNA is TGTGCCAGCAGCTACGGTTCGGAAGATACGCAGTATTTT. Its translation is CASSYGSEDTQYF.

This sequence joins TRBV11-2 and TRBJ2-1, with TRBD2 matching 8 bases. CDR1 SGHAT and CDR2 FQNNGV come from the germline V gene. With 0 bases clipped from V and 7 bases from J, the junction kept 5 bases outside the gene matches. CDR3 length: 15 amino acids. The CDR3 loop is CASSLEREGFNEQFF. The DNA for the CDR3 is TGTGCCAGCAGCTTAGAACGGGAGGGGTTTAATGAGCAGTTCTTC.

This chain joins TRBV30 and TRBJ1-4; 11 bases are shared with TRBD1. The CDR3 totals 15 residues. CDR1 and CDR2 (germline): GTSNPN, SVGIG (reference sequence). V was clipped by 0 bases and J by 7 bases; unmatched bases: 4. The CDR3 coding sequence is TGTGCCTGGAGTGTACTCGGGACAGGGGGTGAAAAACTGTTTTTT. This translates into CAWSVLGTGGEKLFF. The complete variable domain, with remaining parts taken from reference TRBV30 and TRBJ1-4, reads SQTIHQWPATLVQPVGSPLSLECTVEGTSNPNLYWYRQAAGRGLQLLFYSVGIGQISSEVPQNLSASRPQDRQFILSSKKLLLSDSGFYLCAWSVLGTGGEKLFFGSGTQLSVL.

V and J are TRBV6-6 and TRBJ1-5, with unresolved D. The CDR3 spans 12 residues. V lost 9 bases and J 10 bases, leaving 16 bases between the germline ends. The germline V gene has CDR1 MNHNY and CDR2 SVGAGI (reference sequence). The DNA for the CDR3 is TGTGCCAGTTCAACATTAAACCTACCCCAGCATTTT. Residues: CASSTLNLPQHF.

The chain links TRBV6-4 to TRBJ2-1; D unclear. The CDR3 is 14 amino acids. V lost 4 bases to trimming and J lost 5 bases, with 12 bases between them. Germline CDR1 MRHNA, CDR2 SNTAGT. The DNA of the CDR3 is TGTGCCAGCAGTGGTGGCGGAGCTAACAATGAGCAGTTCTTC. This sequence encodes CASSGGGANNEQFF.

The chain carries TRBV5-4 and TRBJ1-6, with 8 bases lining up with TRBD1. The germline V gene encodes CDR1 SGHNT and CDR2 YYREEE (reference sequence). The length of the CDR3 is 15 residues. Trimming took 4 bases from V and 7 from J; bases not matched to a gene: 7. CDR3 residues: CASSGQGKSNSPLHF. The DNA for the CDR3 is TGTGCCAGCAGCGGACAGGGCAAGTCGAATTCACCCCTCCACTTT.

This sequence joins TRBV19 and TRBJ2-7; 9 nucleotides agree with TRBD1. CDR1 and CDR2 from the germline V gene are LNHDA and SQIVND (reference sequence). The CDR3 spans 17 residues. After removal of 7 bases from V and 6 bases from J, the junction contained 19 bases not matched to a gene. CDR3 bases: TGTGCCAGTACCCCGACGGGATCCGGGACAGGGAGCGGCGAGCAGTACTTC. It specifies CASTPTGSGTGSGEQYF.

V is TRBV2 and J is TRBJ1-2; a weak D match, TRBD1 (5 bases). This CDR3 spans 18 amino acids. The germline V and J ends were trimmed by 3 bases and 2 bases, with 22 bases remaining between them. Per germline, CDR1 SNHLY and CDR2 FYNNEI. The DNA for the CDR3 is TGTGCCAGCAGTGACCTCACGCCTATAAGAAGGGGAAACTATGGCTACACCTTC. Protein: CASSDLTPIRRGNYGYTF.

The CDR3, as DNA: TGTGCCAGCAGCTTAGCGGGCGGGTATGGCTACACCTTC. It encodes CASSLAGGYGYTF. This chain joins TRBV11-2 and TRBJ1-2, with no clear D. In germline, CDR1 is SGHAT, CDR2 FQNNGV. Trimming shortened V by 1 base and J by 5 bases, and 8 bases separated the two germline ends. The CDR3 spans 13 residues. The whole variable domain, filled in from reference TRBV11-2 and TRBJ1-2, reads EAGVAQSPRYKIIEKRQSVAFWCNPISGHATLYWYQQILGQGPKLLIQFQNNGVVDDSQLPKDRFSAERLKGVDSTLKIQPAKLEDSAVYLCASSLAGGYGYTFGSGTRLTVV.

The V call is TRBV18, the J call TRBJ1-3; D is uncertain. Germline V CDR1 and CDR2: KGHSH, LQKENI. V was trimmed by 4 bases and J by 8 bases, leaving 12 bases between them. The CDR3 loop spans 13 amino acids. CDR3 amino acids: CASSRTEWDTIYF. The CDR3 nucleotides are TGTGCCAGCTCACGCACAGAGTGGGACACCATATATTTT.

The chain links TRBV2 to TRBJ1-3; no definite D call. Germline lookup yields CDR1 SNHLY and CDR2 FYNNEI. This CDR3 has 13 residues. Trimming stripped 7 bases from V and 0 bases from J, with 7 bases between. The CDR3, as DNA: TGTGCCAGCACCCTCCTCTCTGGAAACACCATATATTTT. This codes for CASTLLSGNTIYF.

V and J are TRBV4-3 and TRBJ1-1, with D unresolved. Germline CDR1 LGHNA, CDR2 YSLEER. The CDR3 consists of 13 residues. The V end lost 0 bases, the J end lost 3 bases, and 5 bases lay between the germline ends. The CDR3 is CASSQEAYTEAFF. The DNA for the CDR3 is TGCGCCAGCAGCCAAGAAGCATACACTGAAGCTTTCTTT.

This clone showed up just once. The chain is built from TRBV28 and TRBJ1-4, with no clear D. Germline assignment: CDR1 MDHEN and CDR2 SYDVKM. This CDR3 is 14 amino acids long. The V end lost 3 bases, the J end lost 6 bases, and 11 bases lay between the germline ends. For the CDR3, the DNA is TGTGCCAGCAGTTTGGGAGGACTGTATGAAAAACTGTTTTTT. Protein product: CASSLGGLYEKLFF.

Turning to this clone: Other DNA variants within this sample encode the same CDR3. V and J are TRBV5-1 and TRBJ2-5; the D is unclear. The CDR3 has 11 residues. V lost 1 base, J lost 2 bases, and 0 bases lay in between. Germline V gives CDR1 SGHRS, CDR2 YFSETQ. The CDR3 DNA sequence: TGCGCCAGCAGCTTGCAAGAGACCCAGTACTTC. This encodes CASSLQETQYF.

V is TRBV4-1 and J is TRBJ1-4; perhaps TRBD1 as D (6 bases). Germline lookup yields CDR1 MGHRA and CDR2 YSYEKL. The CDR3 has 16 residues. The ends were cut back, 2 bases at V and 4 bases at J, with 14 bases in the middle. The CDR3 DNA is TGCGCCAGCAGCCAACCCGGAGGGGGAAATAATGAAAAACTGTTTTTT. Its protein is CASSQPGGGNNEKLFF.

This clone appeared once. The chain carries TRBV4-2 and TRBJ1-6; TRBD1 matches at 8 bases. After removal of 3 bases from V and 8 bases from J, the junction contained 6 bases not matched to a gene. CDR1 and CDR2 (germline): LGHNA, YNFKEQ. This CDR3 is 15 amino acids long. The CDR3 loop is CASSQDRTGYSPLHF. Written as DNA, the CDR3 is TGTGCCAGCAGCCAGGACCGGACAGGGTATTCACCCCTCCACTTT.

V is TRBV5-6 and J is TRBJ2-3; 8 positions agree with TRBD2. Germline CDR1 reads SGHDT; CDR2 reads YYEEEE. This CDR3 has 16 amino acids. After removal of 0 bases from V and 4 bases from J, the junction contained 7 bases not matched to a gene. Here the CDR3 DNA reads TGTGCCAGCAGCTTGGCGGGACTAGATCATTCAGATACGCAGTATTTT. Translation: CASSLAGLDHSDTQYF.

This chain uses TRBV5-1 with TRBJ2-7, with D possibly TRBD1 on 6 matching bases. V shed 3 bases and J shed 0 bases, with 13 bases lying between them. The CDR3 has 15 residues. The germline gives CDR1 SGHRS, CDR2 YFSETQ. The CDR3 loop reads CASSSVQGFSYEQYF. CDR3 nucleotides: TGCGCCAGCAGCTCGGTACAGGGATTCTCCTACGAGCAGTACTTC.

The CDR3 loop reads CASSRGLAGVYEQYF. The CDR3, as DNA: TGTGCCAGCAGCCGCGGGCTAGCGGGAGTCTACGAGCAGTACTTC. The genes are TRBV6-5 and TRBJ2-7, with 10 bases that match TRBD2. This CDR3 has 15 residues. CDR1 MNHEY and CDR2 SVGAGI come from the germline V gene. V was clipped by 6 bases and J by 3 bases; unmatched bases: 8.

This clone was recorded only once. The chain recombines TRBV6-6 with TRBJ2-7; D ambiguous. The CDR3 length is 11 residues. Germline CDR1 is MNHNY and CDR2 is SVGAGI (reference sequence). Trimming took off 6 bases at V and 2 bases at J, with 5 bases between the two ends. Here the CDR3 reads CASSRAYEQYF. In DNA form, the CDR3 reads TGTGCCAGCAGCCGGGCCTACGAGCAGTACTTC.

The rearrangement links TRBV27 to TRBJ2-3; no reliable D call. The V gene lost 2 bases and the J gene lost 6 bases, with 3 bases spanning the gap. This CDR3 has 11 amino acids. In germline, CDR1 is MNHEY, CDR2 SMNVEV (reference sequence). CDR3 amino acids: CASSLRDTQYF. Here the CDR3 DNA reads TGTGCCAGCAGTTTACGGGATACGCAGTATTTT.

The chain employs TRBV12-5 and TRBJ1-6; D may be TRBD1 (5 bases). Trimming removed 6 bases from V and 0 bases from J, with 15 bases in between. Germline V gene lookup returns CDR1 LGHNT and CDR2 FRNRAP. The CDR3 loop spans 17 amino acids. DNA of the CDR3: TGTGCTAGTGGCGTCCAGGGCCTCGACTCCTATAATTCACCCCTCCACTTT. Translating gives CASGVQGLDSYNSPLHF.

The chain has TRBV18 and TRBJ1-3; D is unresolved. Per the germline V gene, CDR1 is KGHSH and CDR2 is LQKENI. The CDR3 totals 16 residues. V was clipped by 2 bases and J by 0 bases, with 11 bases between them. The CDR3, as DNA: TGTGCCAGCTCACCATTCGACGTGAGCTCTGGAAACACCATATATTTT. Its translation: CASSPFDVSSGNTIYF.

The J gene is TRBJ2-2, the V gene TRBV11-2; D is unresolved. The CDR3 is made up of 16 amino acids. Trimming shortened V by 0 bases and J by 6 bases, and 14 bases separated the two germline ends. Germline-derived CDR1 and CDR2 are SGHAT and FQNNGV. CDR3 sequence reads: CASSLDRTRVAGELFF. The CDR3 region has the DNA TGTGCCAGCAGCTTAGACCGGACCCGCGTTGCCGGGGAGCTGTTTTTT.

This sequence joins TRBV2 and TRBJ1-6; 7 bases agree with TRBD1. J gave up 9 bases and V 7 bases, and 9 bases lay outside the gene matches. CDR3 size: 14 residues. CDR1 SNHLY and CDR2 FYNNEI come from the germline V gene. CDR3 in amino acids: CASTLGQAGSPLHF. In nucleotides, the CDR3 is TGTGCCAGCACACTCGGACAGGCCGGTTCACCCCTCCACTTT.

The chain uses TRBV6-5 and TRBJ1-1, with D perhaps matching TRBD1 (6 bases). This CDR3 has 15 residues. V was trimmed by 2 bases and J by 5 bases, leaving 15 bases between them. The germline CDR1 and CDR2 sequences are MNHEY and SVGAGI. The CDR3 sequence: CASSYGLGGRTEAFF. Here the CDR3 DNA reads TGTGCCAGCAGTTACGGTTTGGGGGGCAGAACTGAAGCTTTCTTT.

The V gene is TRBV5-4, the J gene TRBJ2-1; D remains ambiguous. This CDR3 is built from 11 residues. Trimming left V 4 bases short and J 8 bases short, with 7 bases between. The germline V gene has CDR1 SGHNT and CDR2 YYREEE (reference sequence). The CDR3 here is CASSLRDEQFF. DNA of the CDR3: TGTGCCAGCAGCCTCCGGGATGAGCAGTTCTTC.